This TCR beta chain was identified during a study of OX40 agonist ivuxolimab in advanced cancers. At the level of the whole study: The costimulatory receptor OX40 (CD134) was targeted by ivuxolimab, a fully human IgG2 agonistic monoclonal antibody. Intravenous ivuxolimab was administered to patients every 2 weeks at six dose levels: 0.01, 0.1, 0.3, 1.5, 3 and 10 mg/kg. Of the 52 patients in dose escalation, about 20 had hepatocellular carcinoma, about 15 had melanoma, 9 had renal cell carcinoma and 9 had head and neck cancer. A male proportion of roughly 80% and a mean age of around 60 years, ranging from 23 to 79, were recorded for the dose-escalation cohort. Prior anti-PD-1, anti-PD-L1 or anti-CTLA-4 therapy was permitted, and checkpoint inhibitors had been received by about 37% of dose-escalation patients. Partial responses occurred in three dose-escalation patients: two with cutaneous melanoma and one with hepatocellular carcinoma. Peripheral TCRbeta sequencing was intended to test whether TCR sequence diversity was altered and clonal T-cell expansion was caused by ivuxolimab. The paper reports the monotherapy dose-escalation portion (N of about 54 patients) of the phase I ivuxolimab trial.

Results and caveats for the whole study, not just this receptor: Clonal expansion of both CD4+ and CD8+ blood T cells was observed from baseline to week 6 at doses 0.1 to 3.0 mg/kg. After ivuxolimab, expanded clones were on average more numerous among CD8+ T cells than among CD4+ T cells. Low levels of normalized T-cell clonal expansion were also seen in some patients who did not respond. Partial responders in the 0.1-3.0 mg/kg groups had among the lowest normalized peripheral clonal expansion, especially among CD8+ T cells. The antigen specificity of the clonally expanded peripheral T cells was not determined.

The CDR3 holds 13 amino acids from the cysteine to the phenylalanine. Left in the record is the CDR3 DNA by itself, 39 bases read in frame from the first base. The germline V gene encodes CDR1 PRHDT and CDR2 FYEKMQ (reference sequence). V is pared back by 1 base and J by 3 bases, with 5 bases lying between the germline termini. The trial excluded patients who had a history of autoimmune disease or who were on systemic immunosuppression. Peripheral blood for TCR sequencing was collected from all dose cohorts at baseline, on cycle 4 day 1, and on cycle 7 day 1. Samples came from an open-label, multicenter, first-in-human phase I dose-escalation trial of ivuxolimab. Adults with locally advanced or metastatic melanoma, renal cell, hepatocellular, or head and neck squamous cell carcinoma were enrolled in the trial. Before TCR sequencing, CD4+ T cells and CD8+ T cells were sorted from peripheral blood as separate populations.

Remarks on this clone: Its antigen is still unknown. Base-call qualities are not available, and no considerably larger clone is one nucleotide away.

Genomic DNA was extracted from sorted cells for sequencing of the TCRbeta CDR3 region. TCRbeta CDR3 regions were sequenced using the immunoSEQ Assay. TCRdb obtained this table from immuneACCESS and retained in-frame rearrangements with V and J assigned. These tables miss some clones; where compared with another copy, unresolved V genes account for less than half of the shortfall, and the remainder is unexplained. This sample has fewer than 50,000 clones in its table, and roughly nine tenths of those were observed once. 29% of the sample belongs to the ten largest clones. The chain couples TRBV13 to TRBJ2-3, with the D gene too uncertain to name. This TCR came from an adult with an advanced solid tumor such as melanoma, head and neck, liver or kidney cancer. This specimen consisted of CD4+ or CD8+ T cells sorted from blood, obtained in a trial of the OX40 agonist ivuxolimab. Here the CDR3 is given as CASSLERTDTQYF. The DNA sequence follows: TGTGCCAGCAGCTTAGAAAGGACAGATACGCAGTATTTT.